This TCR beta chain was sequenced in a study of OX40 agonist ivuxolimab in advanced cancers. Study observations and caveats: Partial responders at 0.1-3.0 mg/kg had among the lowest clonal expansion.

Note on this clone: Its antigen is unknown.

The CDR3 covers 14 residues. The V gene lost 3 bases and the J gene lost 7 bases, with 12 bases spanning the gap. The germline V gene encodes CDR1 LNHDA and CDR2 SQIVND (reference sequence). Sequenced by immunoSEQ multiplex PCR; TCRdb stores in-frame clones only, minus some. The sample lists 75,000 to 95,000 clones, approximately 87% occurring once. Blood was sampled at baseline, cycle 4 day 1, and cycle 7 day 1. The sequence came from an adult with an advanced solid tumor such as melanoma, head and neck, liver or kidney cancer. The material was CD4+ or CD8+ T cells sorted from blood, obtained in a trial of the OX40 agonist ivuxolimab. The V call is TRBV19, the J call TRBJ2-2; the D gene is possibly TRBD2 (6 bases). CDR3 in DNA: TGTGCCAGTAGTATCGGGGGAGTTGTCGGGGAGCTGTTTTTT. Amino acid sequence: CASSIGGVVGELFF. Full variable domain (outside the CDR3, taken from reference TRBV19 and TRBJ2-2): DGGITQSPKYLFRKEGQNVTLSCEQNLNHDAMYWYRQDPGQGLRLIYYSQIVNDFQKGDIAEGYSVSREKKESFPLTVTSAQKNPTAFYLCASSIGGVVGELFFGEGSRLTVL.